The 30 T cell receptor beta chains in this list originate from one sample, sequenced in a study of blood T cell repertoires in COVID-19. The data were produced by immunoSEQ multiplex PCR, yet TCRdb's version contains in-frame clones alone and is incomplete. The top ten clones hold around 0.72% of a sample with about 210,000 clones, approximately 91% of them seen once. The source material was peripheral blood. These receptors were obtained from a man aged 35 to 55 with acute or convalescent COVID-19.

The rearrangement links TRBV18 to TRBJ2-2; tentatively, D is TRBD1 (6 bases). Trimming removed 3 bases from V and 9 bases from J, with 17 bases in between. CDR1 is KGHSH and CDR2 is LQKENI in the germline V gene. This CDR3 region has 15 residues. In nucleotides, the CDR3 is TGTGCCAGCTCACCCCTCACAGGGCCAGGCAGGGAGCTGTTTTTT. This sequence encodes CASSPLTGPGRELFF.

This clone is a singleton in its sample. The CDR3, as DNA: TGTGCCAGCAGCTTAGGGCCCGGGGGGCGAACCGGGGAGCTGTTTTTT. It encodes CASSLGPGGRTGELFF. The V call is TRBV7-9, the J call TRBJ2-2, with D perhaps matching TRBD2 (7 bases). In germline, CDR1 is SEHNR, CDR2 FQNEAQ (reference sequence). The CDR3 has 16 residues. V lost 1 base and J 5 bases, leaving 14 bases between the germline ends.

The chain uses TRBV7-8 and TRBJ2-3, with 7 bases matching TRBD1. In germline, CDR1 is SGHVS, CDR2 FQNEAQ. The junction had 5 bases not matched to a gene; V was cut back by 5 bases and J by 3 bases. This CDR3 spans 14 amino acids. The DNA for the CDR3 is TGTGCCAGCAGCCCTCCGGGACAGACAGATACGCAGTATTTT. Translating gives CASSPPGQTDTQYF.

J is TRBJ2-3 and V is TRBV7-9; D remains ambiguous. The CDR3 is made up of 12 amino acids. The germline V gene encodes CDR1 SEHNR and CDR2 FQNEAQ (reference sequence). Trimming cost V 3 bases and J 1 base, with 2 bases left between them. DNA of the CDR3: TGTGCCAGCAGCTTCGGCACAGATACGCAGTATTTT. The encoded protein is CASSFGTDTQYF.

This rearrangement joins TRBV6-5 to TRBJ1-3; D call uncertain. There are 14 residues in the CDR3. Germline assignment: CDR1 MNHEY and CDR2 SVGAGI. V was shortened by 3 bases and J by 2 bases, with 8 bases between the two germline ends. The CDR3: CASSYGRAGNTIYF. The CDR3 DNA reads TGTGCCAGCAGTTATGGGAGGGCTGGAAACACCATATATTTT.

The chain couples TRBV7-6 to TRBJ1-6, with D possibly TRBD1 on 5 matching bases. The V end was cut by 5 bases, the J end by 4 bases, with 12 bases between. The CDR3 covers 15 residues. Germline V gene data show CDR1 as SGHVS and CDR2 as FNYEAQ. CDR3 region: CASSQGLIYNSPLHF. In nucleotides, the CDR3 is TGTGCCAGCAGCCAGGGACTCATTTATAATTCACCCCTCCACTTT.

The V call is TRBV18, the J call TRBJ2-1, with 8 nucleotides matching TRBD1. The CDR3 runs 15 residues. After removal of 2 bases from V and 4 bases from J, the junction contained 4 bases not matched to a gene. CDR1 is KGHSH, CDR2 LQKENI, per germline. In DNA form, the CDR3 reads TGTGCCAGCTCACCAATCCGGGACAGGTACAATGAGCAGTTCTTC. This gives the protein CASSPIRDRYNEQFF. Using reference TRBV18 and TRBJ2-1 for the parts outside the CDR3, the full variable domain is NAGVMQNPRHLVRRRGQEARLRCSPMKGHSHVYWYRQLPEEGLKFMVYLQKENIIDESGMPKERFSAEFPKEGPSILRIQQVVRGDSAAYFCASSPIRDRYNEQFFGPGTRLTVL.

The V and J genes are TRBV30 and TRBJ2-5, with D unclear. CDR1 and CDR2 (germline): GTSNPN, SVGIG (reference sequence). The CDR3 is 11 amino acids. Trimming left V 1 base short and J 7 bases short, with 7 bases between. The CDR3 bases are TGTGCCTGGAGTGCCCCAGGGACCCAGTACTTC. It encodes CAWSAPGTQYF.

The J gene is TRBJ1-2, the V gene TRBV7-2; 7 bases are a match to TRBD1. Germline V CDR1 and CDR2: SGHTA, FQGNSA. V lost 5 bases to trimming and J lost 0 bases; unmatched junction nucleotides: 6. This CDR3 comprises 15 residues. The CDR3 region has the DNA TGTGCCAGCAGCCAAGACAGGGTAGCTAACTATGGCTACACCTTC. This codes for CASSQDRVANYGYTF.

This chain uses TRBV19 with TRBJ2-1; possibly TRBD1 for D (5 bases). Germline V gene sequence: CDR1 LNHDA, CDR2 SQIVND (reference sequence). With 3 bases removed from V and 6 bases from J, the gap between germline ends came to 12 bases. The CDR3 loop spans 14 amino acids. In DNA, the CDR3 is TGTGCCAGTAGTATTCGAGAACAGGTCAATGAGCAGTTCTTC. This codes for CASSIREQVNEQFF.

V and J are TRBV21-1 and TRBJ2-1; the DNA was not used to check the table's D call, TRBD1. TRBV21-1 is shown as a pseudogene. This CDR3 has 14 residues. CDR3 loop: CASSARDRVNEQFF. The CDR3 bases are TGTGCCAGCAGCGCCCGGGACAGGGTAAATGAGCAGTTCTTC.

J is TRBJ1-1 and V is TRBV18, with 8 bases identical to TRBD1. The CDR3 length is 15 residues. Trimming cost V 3 bases and J 3 bases; bases outside gene matches: 6. CDR1 and CDR2 (germline): KGHSH, LQKENI. The chain's CDR3 is CASSPLQGEDTEAFF. The CDR3 nucleotides are TGTGCCAGCTCACCCCTACAGGGGGAGGACACTGAAGCTTTCTTT.

V usage is TRBV3-1 (or the pseudogene TRBV3-2) and J usage is TRBJ2-1, with D tentatively TRBD2 (6 bases). Germline V gives CDR1 LGHDT, CDR2 YNNKEL (reference sequence). The CDR3 runs to 13 residues. V lost 0 bases and J 12 bases, leaving 12 bases between the germline ends. This CDR3 reads CASSQDGGSGQFF. The CDR3 region has the DNA TGTGCCAGCAGCCAAGACGGGGGATCGGGGCAGTTCTTC.

J is TRBJ2-3 and V is TRBV11-2; 11 nucleotides align to TRBD2. The junction had 14 bases not matched to a gene; V was cut back by 3 bases and J by 3 bases. CDR1 and CDR2 from the germline V gene are SGHAT and FQNNGV. The CDR3 sequence is 19 residues long. The CDR3 is CASSLPLAGGPEVTDTQYF. The CDR3, as DNA: TGTGCCAGCAGCTTGCCATTAGCGGGAGGGCCCGAAGTTACAGATACGCAGTATTTT. The whole variable domain, remainder taken from reference TRBV11-2 and TRBJ2-3, is EAGVAQSPRYKIIEKRQSVAFWCNPISGHATLYWYQQILGQGPKLLIQFQNNGVVDDSQLPKDRFSAERLKGVDSTLKIQPAKLEDSAVYLCASSLPLAGGPEVTDTQYFGPGTRLTVL.

This sequence joins TRBV5-1 and TRBJ2-1; TRBD2 agrees at 11 bases. Per the germline V gene, CDR1 is SGHRS and CDR2 is YFSETQ. J was trimmed by 6 bases and V by 1 base; bases with no gene match: 6. The CDR3 runs to 16 residues. The CDR3 loop reads CASSLNLAGGSNEQFF. In DNA form, the CDR3 reads TGCGCCAGCAGCTTGAATCTAGCGGGGGGCTCCAATGAGCAGTTCTTC.

The sample holds a few counts of this clone. The chain recombines TRBV19 with TRBJ2-1; possibly TRBD2 for D (5 bases). The CDR3 has 13 amino acids. Germline V gives CDR1 LNHDA, CDR2 SQIVND (reference sequence). The germline V and J ends were trimmed by 5 bases and 3 bases, with 8 bases remaining between them. The CDR3 is CASSPAGYNEQFF. The CDR3 DNA reads TGTGCCAGTAGTCCGGCGGGCTACAATGAGCAGTTCTTC.

The chain links TRBV28 to TRBJ1-1; D may be TRBD1 (6 bases). Trimming stripped 5 bases from V and 1 base from J, with 11 bases between. CDR3 size: 14 residues. Per the germline V gene, CDR1 is MDHEN and CDR2 is SYDVKM. The CDR3 sequence is CASSPGVANTEAFF. The CDR3 bases are TGTGCCAGCAGTCCAGGGGTAGCGAACACTGAAGCTTTCTTT.

This sequence joins TRBV6-2 or TRBV6-3 and TRBJ2-5, with 12 bases matching TRBD2. The CDR3 loop spans 15 amino acids. The germline V gene has CDR1 MNHEY and CDR2 SVGEGT. V lost 6 bases, J lost 5 bases, and 7 bases stayed unmatched. The CDR3 loop is CASSGLAGMGETQYF. For the CDR3, the DNA is TGTGCCAGCAGCGGACTAGCGGGGATGGGGGAGACCCAGTACTTC.

The rearrangement uses TRBV6-5 and TRBJ2-3, with D maybe TRBD2 (6 bases). The germline gives CDR1 MNHEY, CDR2 SVGAGI. There are 14 residues in the CDR3. The V gene lost 11 bases and the J gene lost 1 base, with 16 bases spanning the gap. This CDR3 reads CASQRVRGTDTQYF. The CDR3 region has the DNA TGTGCCTCCCAGCGGGTCAGGGGCACAGATACGCAGTATTTT.

The V call is TRBV27, the J call TRBJ2-2; D remains unclear. Germline CDR1 reads MNHEY; CDR2 reads SMNVEV (reference sequence). This CDR3 comprises 13 residues. Trimming removed 5 bases at V and 1 base at J, with 5 bases between. This chain's CDR3 is CASSPWNTGELFF. The CDR3 nucleotides are TGTGCCAGCAGTCCATGGAACACCGGGGAGCTGTTTTTT.

This clone showed up just once. The V and J genes are TRBV2 and TRBJ2-1; tentative D call: TRBD2 (6 bases). Germline CDR1 SNHLY, CDR2 FYNNEI. This CDR3 has 12 amino acids. V lost 4 bases and J lost 5, with 6 bases in between. The CDR3 region has the DNA TGTGCCAGCAGTGGGGGGGACAATGAGCAGTTCTTC. Protein sequence: CASSGGDNEQFF.

The gene calls are TRBV4-1 and TRBJ2-3; 10 bases fit TRBD2. Germline trimming cut 1 base from V and 2 bases from J; bases unmatched to any gene: 6. CDR1 is MGHRA, CDR2 YSYEKL, per germline. The CDR3 is made up of 17 amino acids. CDR3 residues: CASSQVNLAGVTDTQYF. CDR3 nucleotide sequence: TGCGCCAGCAGCCAAGTTAACCTAGCGGGGGTCACAGATACGCAGTATTTT.

The chain combines TRBV6-2 or TRBV6-3 with TRBJ1-1, with TRBD1 identical over 8 bases. V shed 2 bases, J shed 0 bases, and the junction held 2 bases outside the gene matches. This CDR3 has 15 residues. Looked up from germline, CDR1 is MNHEY and CDR2 is SVGEGT. CDR3 protein: CASSYGTGLNTEAFF. The CDR3 coding sequence is TGTGCCAGCAGTTACGGGACAGGCTTGAACACTGAAGCTTTCTTT.

This clone was found once. The chain joins TRBV29-1 to TRBJ1-1, with D possibly TRBD1 on 6 matching bases. CDR3 size: 15 residues. Germline V gene lookup returns CDR1 SQVTM and CDR2 ANQGSEA. Trimming shortened V by 4 bases and J by 0 bases, and 15 bases separated the two germline ends. The CDR3 DNA is TGCAGCGTTGTGGGGGCGACAGTCTTGAACACTGAAGCTTTCTTT. It translates to CSVVGATVLNTEAFF.

This chain joins TRBV7-8 and TRBJ2-5; 8 nucleotides line up with TRBD1. This CDR3 contains 15 residues. J gave up 1 base and V 5 bases, and 6 bases lay outside the gene matches. Per the germline V gene, CDR1 is SGHVS and CDR2 is FQNEAQ. CDR3 region: CASSPRTGRQETQYF. In DNA, the CDR3 is TGTGCCAGCAGCCCTCGGACAGGGCGCCAAGAGACCCAGTACTTC. The entire variable domain, with the rest obtained from reference TRBV7-8 and TRBJ2-5, is as follows: GAGVSQSPRYKVAKRGQDVALRCDPISGHVSLFWYQQALGQGPEFLTYFQNEAQLDKSGLPSDRFFAERPEGSVSTLKIQRTQQEDSAVYLCASSPRTGRQETQYFGPGTRLLVL.

This chain uses TRBV27 with TRBJ1-1; TRBD1 might be the D (6 bases). Per germline, CDR1 MNHEY and CDR2 SMNVEV (reference sequence). Trimming shortened V by 8 bases and J by 0 bases, and 19 bases separated the two germline ends. The CDR3 runs 16 residues. The CDR3 DNA follows: TGTGCCAGCCGGCGGCGGGGGGGGCGGGTGAACACTGAAGCTTTCTTT. Translated, it gives CASRRRGGRVNTEAFF.

The chain combines TRBV6-4 with TRBJ2-3, with D perhaps TRBD1 (5 bases). CDR1 is MRHNA, CDR2 SNTAGT, per germline. The V and J ends lost 2 bases and 3 bases respectively, with 12 bases between them. CDR3 length: 15 residues. Here the CDR3 DNA reads TGTGCCAGCAGTGACGGGCAGGGAACGACAGATACGCAGTATTTT. Residues: CASSDGQGTTDTQYF.

V is TRBV12-3 or TRBV12-4 and J is TRBJ2-1; D possibly corresponds to TRBD2 (5 bases). The CDR3 runs 13 residues. V lost 5 bases and J 8 bases, leaving 13 bases between the germline ends. CDR3 DNA: TGTGCCAGCAGTCGCCTCGAGGGCGATGAGCAGTTCTTC. Its translation is CASSRLEGDEQFF.

This chain uses TRBV15 with TRBJ1-3, with D tentatively TRBD1 (5 bases). The CDR3 is made up of 16 amino acids. Germline V CDR1 and CDR2: LNHNV, YYDKDF (reference sequence). The V gene lost 4 bases and the J gene lost 7 bases, with 20 bases spanning the gap. Here the CDR3 DNA reads TGTGCCACCAGCACCCGGACAACCCTGGTTGGTAACACCATATATTTT. Translating it yields CATSTRTTLVGNTIYF.

The rearrangement uses TRBV5-1 and TRBJ2-1; perhaps TRBD2 as D (6 bases). This CDR3 spans 15 amino acids. The germline gives CDR1 SGHRS, CDR2 YFSETQ. Trimming cost V 0 bases and J 0 bases, with 7 bases left between them. The CDR3 nucleotides are TGCGCCAGCAGCTTGGCCGGGAGCTCCTACAATGAGCAGTTCTTC. Translated: CASSLAGSSYNEQFF.